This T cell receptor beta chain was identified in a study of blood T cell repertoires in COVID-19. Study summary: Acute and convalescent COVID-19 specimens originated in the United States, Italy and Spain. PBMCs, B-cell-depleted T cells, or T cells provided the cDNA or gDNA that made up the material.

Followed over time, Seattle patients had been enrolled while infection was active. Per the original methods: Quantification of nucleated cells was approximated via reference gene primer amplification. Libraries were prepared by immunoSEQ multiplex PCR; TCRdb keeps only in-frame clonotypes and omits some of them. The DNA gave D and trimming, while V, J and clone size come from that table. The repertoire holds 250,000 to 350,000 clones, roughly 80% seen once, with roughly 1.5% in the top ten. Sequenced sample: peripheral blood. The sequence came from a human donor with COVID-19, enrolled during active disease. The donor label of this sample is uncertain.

Written as DNA, the CDR3 is TGTGCCAGCAGCTCGACAGGGGGCGAGGCGAATTCACCCCTCCACTTT. The encoded protein is CASSSTGGEANSPLHF. J is TRBJ1-6 and V is TRBV7-6; 10 bases match TRBD1. The length of the CDR3 is 16 residues. Germline V gene data show CDR1 as SGHVS and CDR2 as FNYEAQ. Unmatched junction bases numbered 7, after V lost 4 bases and J lost 7 bases.